These 22 T cell receptor beta chains share one sample of origin, sequenced in a study of molecular identifiers for immune sequencing clone quantification. TCRdb used MiXCR to reprocess the PCR reads, holding one entry per CDR3 protein. This repertoire shows tens of thousands of distinct CDR3 sequences, 17% found once; its top ten account for approximately 1.5%. Sequencing used naive CD8+ T cells from blood, with Jurkat cell RNA spiked in. The subset denotes: FACS-sorted CD8+CD4-CCR7+CD45RA+ naive T cells. These receptors all stem from a human donor in good health. Some libraries in this study had Jurkat cell RNA spiked in.

Notes on this clonotype: A much larger clone is a single base away; this may be a read error. V gene TRBV5-6 combines with J gene TRBJ2-7; 7 nucleotides agree with TRBD2. CDR1 SGHDT and CDR2 YYEEEE come from the germline V gene. V gave up 4 bases and J gave up 5 bases; unmatched junction bases: 6. The CDR3 has 13 residues. This chain's CDR3 is CASSLGGSHEQYF. The CDR3 DNA is TGTGCCAGCAGCCTGGGCGGGAGCCACGAGCAGTACTTC.

This clonotype occurred many times. CDR3 amino acids: CASTTGLAVPYEQYF. CDR3 DNA: TGTGCCAGCACCACCGGACTAGCGGTGCCCTACGAGCAGTACTTC. The chain uses TRBV7-9 and TRBJ2-7, with 10 positions matching TRBD2. The junction had 8 bases not matched to a gene; V was cut back by 7 bases and J by 2 bases. Germline values: CDR1 SEHNR, CDR2 FQNEAQ (reference sequence). The CDR3 contains 15 residues.

As regards this clonotype: A much larger clonotype is one base distant, so this may be a read error. The rearrangement joins TRBV28 to TRBJ2-3; D is ambiguous. CDR1 MDHEN and CDR2 SYDVKM come from the germline V gene. CDR3 size: 13 residues. The CDR3 region is CVSSIQGTDAQYF. CDR3 nucleotides: TGTGTCAGCTCGATTCAAGGCACAGATGCGCAGTATTTT.

This clonotype was seen only a few times. This may be a read error: a much more frequent sequence differs by one nucleotide. Given the absence of the conserved phenylalanine or tryptophan at the CDR3 end, a read error is likely. The CDR3 here is CASRQLDTQYY. The CDR3 region has the DNA TGTGCCAGCAGGCAACTAGATACGCAGTATTAT. The chain uses TRBV27 and TRBJ2-3; D remains unclear. The germline gives CDR1 MNHEY, CDR2 SMNVEV (reference sequence). Trimming took 6 bases from V and 5 from J, leaving 6 bases between them. The CDR3 is 11 amino acids.

To note about this clonotype: One end of the junction is discordant with germline, which a read error may explain. The genes are TRBV28 and TRBJ2-4, with 15 positions matching TRBD2. This CDR3 region has 23 residues. Germline V lookup: CDR1 MDHEN, CDR2 SYDVKM. Here the CDR3 DNA reads TGTGCCTGCAGTAGAGTGTACGGACTAGCGGGAGGGCGGAAGAACTTAGCCAAAAACGTTCAGTACTTC. The encoded protein is CACSRVYGLAGGRKNLAKNVQYF.

Ten or more counts support this clonotype. The chain recombines TRBV24-1 with TRBJ2-2; D uncertain. V was trimmed by 5 bases and J by 4 bases, leaving 13 bases between them. Germline loops: CDR1 KGHDR, CDR2 SFDVKD. This CDR3 is 15 amino acids long. This chain's CDR3 is CATSAVGSSTGELFF. Written as DNA, the CDR3 is TGTGCCACCAGTGCCGTGGGCTCTAGCACCGGGGAGCTGTTTTTT.

This clonotype was detected many times. V is TRBV4-3 and J is TRBJ2-7, with 9 nucleotides matching TRBD2. The CDR3 has 15 residues. The germline V gene has CDR1 LGHNA and CDR2 YSLEER. Trimming at V came to 1 base and at J to 5 bases, leaving 6 bases not matched to a gene. The CDR3 coding sequence is TGCGCCAGCAGCCAAGTAGCGGGAGTTACCGACGAGCAGTACTTC. This codes for CASSQVAGVTDEQYF.

Ten or more counts support this clonotype. The chain has TRBV20-1 and TRBJ2-3, with 11 nucleotides matching TRBD2. This CDR3 is built from 19 residues. CDR1 DFQATT and CDR2 SNEGSKA come from the germline V gene (reference sequence). With 0 bases clipped from V and 0 bases from J, the junction kept 11 bases outside the gene matches. CDR3: CSAREIAGGSSYSTDTQYF. DNA for the CDR3: TGCAGTGCTAGAGAAATAGCGGGAGGGTCCAGCTATAGCACAGATACGCAGTATTTT.

This clonotype was found a few times. The chain combines TRBV20-1 with TRBJ2-7, with 12 bases that match TRBD2. Germline CDR1 reads DFQATT; CDR2 reads SNEGSKA (reference sequence). With V trimmed by 2 bases and J by 5 bases, 4 bases remained unmatched. The CDR3 spans 14 residues. CDR3 coding DNA: TGCAGTGCTAGAAATCTAGCGGGAGGGAACGAGCAGTACTTC. Protein product: CSARNLAGGNEQYF.

This clonotype was seen once. Relative to the germline gene, one junction end is altered; a read error may explain this. The rearrangement links TRBV9 to TRBJ1-1, with D tentatively TRBD1 (5 bases). This CDR3 spans 17 amino acids. CDR1 is SGDLS and CDR2 is YYNGEE in the germline V gene. Here the CDR3 reads CASSVGSGSGANTEAFF. CDR3 DNA: TGTGCCAGCAGCGTAGGGTCGGGGAGCGGGGCGAACACGGAAGCTTTCTTT. Full variable domain (rest looked up from reference TRBV9 and TRBJ1-1): DSGVTQTPKHLITATGQRVTLRCSPRSGDLSVYWYQQSLDQGLQFLIQYYNGEERAKGNILERFSAQQFPDLHSELNLSSLELGDSALYFCASSVGSGSGANTEAFFGQGTRLTVV.

The sample holds many counts of this clonotype. V usage is TRBV7-3 and J usage is TRBJ2-3; the D is unclear. CDR1 SGHTA and CDR2 FQGTGA come from the germline V gene. V was clipped by 5 bases and J by 4 bases, with 10 bases between them. The CDR3 loop spans 13 amino acids. CDR3: CASSTNGADTQYF. The CDR3 bases are TGTGCCAGCAGCACAAACGGAGCAGATACGCAGTATTTT.

This clonotype was recorded many times. V usage is TRBV7-6 and J usage is TRBJ1-6; D is unclear. The CDR3 is made up of 17 amino acids. Between the trimmed V and J ends, which lost 5 bases and 2 bases, there was a span of 16 bases. Germline CDR1 and CDR2: SGHVS and FNYEAQ. The CDR3, as DNA: TGTGCCAGCAGCCCCCAAAGGGCGGGCGCCTATAATTCACCCCTCCACTTT. Translated, it gives CASSPQRAGAYNSPLHF.

This clonotype was picked up many times. V is TRBV24-1 and J is TRBJ2-1; unclear D gene. There are 14 residues in the CDR3. The V gene's germline CDR1 is KGHDR and CDR2 SFDVKD. Trimming shortened V by 1 base and J by 8 bases, and 11 bases separated the two germline ends. CDR3 region: CATSDLYGSDEQFF. The CDR3 coding sequence is TGTGCCACCAGTGATTTATACGGGTCCGATGAGCAGTTCTTC.

This clonotype appeared many times. The chain couples TRBV7-9 to TRBJ2-3; D is unclear. This CDR3 is 15 amino acids long. V lost 3 bases, J lost 6 bases, and 16 bases lay in between. Germline values: CDR1 SEHNR, CDR2 FQNEAQ (reference sequence). CDR3 bases: TGTGCCAGCAGCTTCTTTTTTCCTGGTGACGATACGCAGTATTTT. As protein: CASSFFFPGDDTQYF.

With respect to this clonotype: Just one base apart from a much larger clone, this may be a read error. The chain couples TRBV28 to TRBJ2-4; 11 nucleotides line up with TRBD2. The CDR3 extends over 14 amino acids. Germline V CDR1 and CDR2: MDHEN, SYDVKM. The CDR3 bases are TGTGCCTGCAGCCTACTAGCGGGAGAGGGCATTCAGTACTTC. Residues: CACSLLAGEGIQYF.

In the case of this clonotype: Sequence at one end of the junction differs from germline and may be a read error. The CDR3 reads CAGSSPGTGAFF. CDR3 nucleotide sequence: TGTGCCGGCAGTTCGCCGGGCACTGGAGCTTTCTTT. This chain links TRBV12-3 or TRBV12-4 with TRBJ1-1, with unresolved D. This CDR3 is built from 12 residues.

The rearrangement uses TRBV20-1 and TRBJ1-2; D is unresolved. The germline V and J ends were trimmed by 3 bases and 12 bases, with 20 bases remaining between them. The CDR3 loop spans 13 amino acids. Per germline, CDR1 DFQATT and CDR2 SNEGSKA (reference sequence). The CDR3 DNA reads TGCAGTGCTAGCCGACAAGATAACTACGGCCACACCTTC. Amino acids: CSASRQDNYGHTF.

This clonotype occurred many times. The V call is TRBV7-9, the J call TRBJ2-2; D is unclear. Trimming pared 0 bases from V and 4 bases from J, leaving 0 bases between. Germline assignment: CDR1 SEHNR and CDR2 FQNEAQ (reference sequence). The CDR3 contains 12 residues. The CDR3 DNA is TGTGCCAGCAGCTTAGCCACCGGGGAGCTGTTTTTT. It specifies CASSLATGELFF. Variable domain in full (rest from reference TRBV7-9 and TRBJ2-2): DTGVSQNPRHKITKRGQNVTFRCDPISEHNRLYWYRQTLGQGPEFLTYFQNEAQLEKSRLLSDRFSAERPKGSFSTLEIQRTEQGDSAMYLCASSLATGELFFGEGSRLTVL.

The table lists this clonotype with a few counts. The chain joins TRBV7-9 to TRBJ2-7; D is perhaps TRBD2 (6 bases). The V gene lost 4 bases and the J gene lost 4 bases, with 8 bases spanning the gap. CDR1 SEHNR and CDR2 FQNEAQ come from the germline V gene (reference sequence). This CDR3 comprises 12 residues. CDR3 residues: CASSWDLYEQYF. The CDR3 DNA sequence: TGTGCCAGCAGCTGGGACTTGTACGAGCAGTACTTC.

This clonotype was found a few times. The chain joins TRBV19 to TRBJ2-7, with TRBD1 matching over 7 bases. CDR3 size: 14 residues. Trimming removed 1 base from V and 3 bases from J; junction bases left unmatched: 3. Germline V gene sequence: CDR1 LNHDA, CDR2 SQIVND (reference sequence). Here the CDR3 reads CASSIGDSHYEQYF. The CDR3 coding sequence is TGTGCCAGTAGTATAGGGGACAGCCACTACGAGCAGTACTTC.

A few counts support this clonotype. A much larger clonotype is one base distant, so this may be a read error. Here the CDR3 reads CASSYRAGTGTQYF. In DNA form, the CDR3 reads TGTGCCAGCAGTTATAGGGCAGGCACAGGTACGCAGTATTTT. J is TRBJ2-3 and V is TRBV6-2 or TRBV6-3, with D perhaps matching TRBD1 (5 bases). Germline CDR1 MNHEY, CDR2 SVGEGT. The CDR3 is 14 amino acids.

As regards this clonotype: A read error may explain this, as a much larger clone is one base away. The CDR3 DNA reads as TGTGCCAGCAGCTCAAGTATGGCCCAGGAAAGGTACACCATATATTTT. It is translated as CASSSSMAQERYTIYF. The chain recombines TRBV28 with TRBJ1-3; D call uncertain. Trimming removed 6 bases at V and 8 bases at J, with 23 bases between. The CDR3 spans 16 residues. Per the germline V gene, CDR1 is MDHEN and CDR2 is SYDVKM.